This T cell receptor (beta chain) stems from a study of blood T cell repertoires in COVID-19. About the study: Donors in the United States, Italy and Spain gave samples during acute or convalescent COVID-19.

The V end lost 0 bases, the J end lost 8 bases, and 18 bases lay between the germline ends. Per the germline V gene, CDR1 is SGHDT and CDR2 is YYEEEE. This CDR3 contains 16 residues. Original processing methods: Estimation of nucleated cell counts was performed using reference gene primer amplification. Measured with immunoSEQ multiplex PCR; TCRdb has only the in-frame clones, and not every one. That table furnishes V, J and clone size, whereas the DNA furnished D and trimming. The table shows more than 60,000 clones, with 75% to 95% occurring only once. The gene calls are TRBV5-6 and TRBJ2-1; a weak D match, TRBD2 (6 bases). What was sequenced was peripheral blood. This TCR was recovered from a human donor in a cohort sampled during active COVID-19. DNA for the CDR3: TGTGCCAGCAGCTTGGCTAGCGAGTGGGCTCTGGATGAGCAGTTCTTC. Its translation is CASSLASEWALDEQFF.